This T cell receptor beta chain was documented in a study of cytomegalovirus exposure and HLA in healthy donors. Findings and caveats of the study: Cytomegalovirus association was assigned to 150 to 200 TCR beta chains. It was taken for granted in presence/absence analyses that sequencing depth across donors was roughly uniform. Reported findings show TCR beta sequences accurately forecast HLA-A and HLA-B alleles in most subjects.

As to this clone: Antigen: not known.

The PCR made use of 60 Vbeta and 13 Jbeta primers. Clones were read by immunoSEQ multiplex PCR, and TCRdb kept only the in-frame ones, dropping some. The sample has 85,000 to 120,000 clones; roughly two thirds are singletons. V lost 4 bases to trimming and J lost 8 bases, with 21 bases between them. In germline, CDR1 is SGDLS, CDR2 YYNGEE. This CDR3 is built from 15 residues. This TCR derives from a female donor in good health and CMV-seronegative. The chain links TRBV9 to TRBJ1-2, with unresolved D. The sequencing input was PBMCs. CDR3 residues: CASSPWQSLGGGYTF. The CDR3 nucleotides read TGTGCCAGCAGCCCTTGGCAGTCCCTCGGAGGGGGCTACACCTTC.